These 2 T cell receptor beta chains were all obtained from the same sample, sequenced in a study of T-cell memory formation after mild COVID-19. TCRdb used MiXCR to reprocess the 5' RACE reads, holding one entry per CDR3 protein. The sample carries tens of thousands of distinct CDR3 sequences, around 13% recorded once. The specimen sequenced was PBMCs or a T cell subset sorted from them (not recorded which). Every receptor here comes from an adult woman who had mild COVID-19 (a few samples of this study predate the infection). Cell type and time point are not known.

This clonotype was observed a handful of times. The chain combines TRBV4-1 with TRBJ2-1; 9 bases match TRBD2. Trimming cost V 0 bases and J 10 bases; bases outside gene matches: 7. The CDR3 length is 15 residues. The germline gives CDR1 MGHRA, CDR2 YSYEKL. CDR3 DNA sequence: TGCGCCAGCAGCCAAGATCTGACTAGCGGTATCGAGCAGTTCTTC. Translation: CASSQDLTSGIEQFF.

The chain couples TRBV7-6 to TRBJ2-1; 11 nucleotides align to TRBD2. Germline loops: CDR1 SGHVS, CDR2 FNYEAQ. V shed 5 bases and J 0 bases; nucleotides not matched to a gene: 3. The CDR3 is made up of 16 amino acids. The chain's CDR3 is CASSRSGGASYNEQFF. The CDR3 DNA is TGTGCCAGCAGCCGTAGCGGGGGGGCCTCCTACAATGAGCAGTTCTTC.